The 13 T cell receptor beta chains presented below share a single source sample, sequenced in a study of multiple sclerosis patients with progressive multifocal leukoencephalopathy. The repertoire was sequenced with immunoSEQ multiplex PCR; TCRdb's copy has only in-frame clones and lacks some. The sample yields more than 25,000 clones, about 88% seen once. The time point: before natalizumab initiation. The source material was PBMCs. The origin of the receptors is a human donor with multiple sclerosis.

A few counts support this clone. The chain has TRBV5-4 and TRBJ2-3; D not resolved. There are 12 residues in the CDR3. Germline CDR1 and CDR2: SGHNT and YYREEE (reference sequence). Between the trimmed V and J ends, which lost 2 bases and 6 bases, there was a span of 7 bases. For the CDR3, the DNA is TGTGCCAGCAGCTTCTTGGGGGATACGCAGTATTTT. Its translation is CASSFLGDTQYF.

This chain links TRBV7-9 with TRBJ2-5; unclear D gene. The germline V gene encodes CDR1 SEHNR and CDR2 FQNEAQ (reference sequence). V shed 2 bases and J shed 2 bases, with 6 bases lying between them. This CDR3 comprises 13 residues. In nucleotides, the CDR3 is TGTGCCAGCAGCTTAATAGGTCAAGAGACCCAGTACTTC. Amino acid sequence: CASSLIGQETQYF.

V usage is TRBV5-1 and J usage is TRBJ1-2; D is ambiguous. The CDR3 spans 15 residues. V was cut by 4 bases and J by 6 bases, with 19 bases left in between. Germline V gene data show CDR1 as SGHRS and CDR2 as YFSETQ. The CDR3 loop reads CASSPAGVGGDGYTF. The CDR3 DNA follows: TGCGCCAGCAGCCCTGCCGGGGTTGGTGGGGATGGCTACACCTTC.

The V call is TRBV7-9, the J call TRBJ1-1; D is perhaps TRBD1 (5 bases). The CDR3 sequence is 14 residues long. Germline CDR1 reads SEHNR; CDR2 reads FQNEAQ (reference sequence). V was cut by 5 bases and J by 1 base, with 11 bases left in between. CDR3 residues: CASSPGTENTEAFF. Written as DNA, the CDR3 is TGTGCCAGCAGCCCGGGGACGGAGAACACTGAAGCTTTCTTT.

V usage is TRBV27 and J usage is TRBJ1-2, with D perhaps TRBD1 (6 bases). Trimming pared 8 bases from V and 8 bases from J, leaving 24 bases between. CDR1 and CDR2 (germline): MNHEY, SMNVEV (reference sequence). The CDR3 covers 15 residues. CDR3 bases: TGTGCCAGCTCCACATCTCCCCCAGGGGTCGGGGGCTACACCTTC. It translates to CASSTSPPGVGGYTF.

The chain uses TRBV6-4 and TRBJ2-6; a weak D match, TRBD2 (7 bases). Germline CDR1 is MRHNA and CDR2 is SNTAGT. The V end was cut by 0 bases, the J end by 4 bases, with 16 bases between. The CDR3 sequence is 18 residues long. The CDR3 DNA sequence: TGTGCCAGCAGTGACTCGCCGGGGGGCGCTTCAGGGGCCAACGTCCTGACTTTC. Translation gives CASSDSPGGASGANVLTF.

The genes are TRBV27 and TRBJ1-3, with D possibly being TRBD1 (6 bases). Germline V CDR1 and CDR2: MNHEY, SMNVEV (reference sequence). V dropped 6 bases and J dropped 3 bases, with 15 bases sitting between them. CDR3 size: 15 residues. CDR3 DNA sequence: TGTGCCAGCAGGCCTACAGGGAATGGTGGAAACACCATATATTTT. This sequence encodes CASRPTGNGGNTIYF.

The chain employs TRBV30 and TRBJ1-6, with D uncertain. The CDR3 covers 11 residues. The V end was cut by 4 bases, the J end by 8 bases, with 6 bases between. Germline assignment: CDR1 GTSNPN and CDR2 SVGIG (reference sequence). The CDR3 DNA follows: TGTGCCTGGAACTGGGATTCACCCCTCCACTTT. Its protein product is CAWNWDSPLHF.

The J gene is TRBJ1-3, the V gene TRBV28, with 12 bases identical to TRBD1. The ends lost 4 bases at V and 0 bases at J; junction bases unmatched: 10. Germline assignment: CDR1 MDHEN and CDR2 SYDVKM. This CDR3 contains 19 residues. The CDR3 protein is CASSSGGTGGVSSGNTIYF. The CDR3 nucleotides are TGTGCCAGCAGTTCCGGGGGGACAGGGGGCGTCAGCTCTGGAAACACCATATATTTT.

This rearrangement joins TRBV4-1 to TRBJ2-1; D may be TRBD1 (6 bases). CDR3 size: 14 residues. V lost 1 base, J lost 4 bases, and 8 bases lay in between. Germline CDR1 and CDR2: MGHRA and YSYEKL. The CDR3 here is CASSQGGGYNEQFF. Written as DNA, the CDR3 is TGCGCCAGCAGCCAAGGAGGGGGTTACAATGAGCAGTTCTTC.

This chain uses TRBV30 with TRBJ1-6; D might be TRBD1 (5 bases). The V gene lost 3 bases and the J gene lost 5 bases, with 14 bases spanning the gap. Germline V CDR1 and CDR2: GTSNPN, SVGIG (reference sequence). CDR3 size: 15 residues. This chain's CDR3 is CAWSPQAGHNSPLHF. The CDR3 nucleotides are TGTGCCTGGAGCCCTCAGGCAGGGCATAATTCACCCCTCCACTTT.

V and J are TRBV7-2 and TRBJ1-5; TRBD1 might be the D (6 bases). The CDR3 is 15 residues long. V was clipped by 6 bases and J by 3 bases, with 15 bases between them. Germline lookup yields CDR1 SGHTA and CDR2 FQGNSA. The CDR3 DNA follows: TGTGCCAGCAGTTGGGGGGCAGGGGACAATCAGCCCCAGCATTTT. Protein product: CASSWGAGDNQPQHF. Full variable domain (remainder filled in from reference TRBV7-2 and TRBJ1-5): GAGVSQSPSNKVTEKGKDVELRCDPISGHTALYWYRQSLGQGLEFLIYFQGNSAPDKSGLPSDRFSAERTGGSVSTLTIQRTQQEDSAVYLCASSWGAGDNQPQHFGDGTRLSIL.

J is TRBJ1-3 and V is TRBV5-1, with unresolved D. CDR3 length equals 15 residues. Trimming shortened V by 9 bases and J by 4 bases, and 20 bases separated the two germline ends. Germline CDR1 SGHRS, CDR2 YFSETQ. CDR3 amino acids: CATQPGPTAGNTIYF. CDR3 in DNA: TGCGCCACCCAACCCGGGCCGACGGCCGGAAACACCATATATTTT.